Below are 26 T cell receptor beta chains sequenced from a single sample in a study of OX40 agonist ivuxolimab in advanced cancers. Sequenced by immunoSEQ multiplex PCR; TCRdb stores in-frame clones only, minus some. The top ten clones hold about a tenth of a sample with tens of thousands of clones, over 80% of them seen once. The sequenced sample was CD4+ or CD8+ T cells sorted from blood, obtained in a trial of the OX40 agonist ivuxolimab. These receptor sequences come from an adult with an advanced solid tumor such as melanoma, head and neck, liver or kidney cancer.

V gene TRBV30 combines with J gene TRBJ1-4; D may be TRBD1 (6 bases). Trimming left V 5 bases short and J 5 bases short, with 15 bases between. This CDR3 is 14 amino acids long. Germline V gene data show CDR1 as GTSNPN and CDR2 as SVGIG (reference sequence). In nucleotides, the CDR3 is TGTGCCTGGCTGTTGACAGGCGGCAATGAAAAACTGTTTTTT. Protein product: CAWLLTGGNEKLFF.

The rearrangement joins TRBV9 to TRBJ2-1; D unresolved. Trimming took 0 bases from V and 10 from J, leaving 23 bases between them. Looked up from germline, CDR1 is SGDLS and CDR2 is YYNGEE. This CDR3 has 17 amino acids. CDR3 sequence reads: CASSVAAWTLLGWEQFF. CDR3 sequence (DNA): TGTGCCAGCAGCGTAGCCGCTTGGACCCTTCTCGGTTGGGAGCAGTTCTTC. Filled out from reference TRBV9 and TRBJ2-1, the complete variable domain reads DSGVTQTPKHLITATGQRVTLRCSPRSGDLSVYWYQQSLDQGLQFLIQYYNGEERAKGNILERFSAQQFPDLHSELNLSSLELGDSALYFCASSVAAWTLLGWEQFFGPGTRLTVL.

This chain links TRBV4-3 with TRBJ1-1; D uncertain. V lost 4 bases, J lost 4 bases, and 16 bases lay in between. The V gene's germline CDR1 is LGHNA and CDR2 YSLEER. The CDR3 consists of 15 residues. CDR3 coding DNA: TGCGCCAGCAGCCCTCAAAGAACCCCGGGCACTGAAGCTTTCTTT. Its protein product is CASSPQRTPGTEAFF.

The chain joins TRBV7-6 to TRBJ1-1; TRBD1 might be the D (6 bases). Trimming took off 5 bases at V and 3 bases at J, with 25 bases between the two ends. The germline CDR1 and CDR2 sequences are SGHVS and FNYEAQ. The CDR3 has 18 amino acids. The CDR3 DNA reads TGTGCCAGCAGCCCCAAACCCCAGGGGTCCCCGCGGGACACTGAAGCTTTCTTT. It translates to CASSPKPQGSPRDTEAFF.

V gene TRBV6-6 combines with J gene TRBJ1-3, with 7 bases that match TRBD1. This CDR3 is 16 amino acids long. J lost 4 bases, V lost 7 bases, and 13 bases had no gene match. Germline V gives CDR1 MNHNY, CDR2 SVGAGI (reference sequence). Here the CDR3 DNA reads TGTGCCAGCAACCCAGAAGGGCACAGGGGAGGAAACACCATATATTTT. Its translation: CASNPEGHRGGNTIYF.

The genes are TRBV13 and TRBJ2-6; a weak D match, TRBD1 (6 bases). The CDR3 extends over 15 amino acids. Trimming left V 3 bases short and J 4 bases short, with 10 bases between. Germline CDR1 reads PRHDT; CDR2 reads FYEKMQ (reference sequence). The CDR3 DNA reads TGTGCCAGCAGCTTTACAGGGTCCGGGGCCAACGTCCTGACTTTC. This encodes CASSFTGSGANVLTF.

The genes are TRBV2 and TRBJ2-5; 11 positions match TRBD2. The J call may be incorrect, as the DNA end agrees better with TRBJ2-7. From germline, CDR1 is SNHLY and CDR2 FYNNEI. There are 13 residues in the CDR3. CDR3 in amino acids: CASTGTSGYEQYF. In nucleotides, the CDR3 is TGTGCCAGCACCGGGACTAGCGGCTACGAGCAGTACTTC.

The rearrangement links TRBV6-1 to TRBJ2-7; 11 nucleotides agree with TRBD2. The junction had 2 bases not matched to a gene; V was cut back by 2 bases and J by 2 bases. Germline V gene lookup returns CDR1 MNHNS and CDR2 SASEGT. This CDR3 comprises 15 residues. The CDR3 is CASSESLAGAYEQYF. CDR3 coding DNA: TGTGCCAGCAGTGAATCACTAGCGGGGGCCTACGAGCAGTACTTC.

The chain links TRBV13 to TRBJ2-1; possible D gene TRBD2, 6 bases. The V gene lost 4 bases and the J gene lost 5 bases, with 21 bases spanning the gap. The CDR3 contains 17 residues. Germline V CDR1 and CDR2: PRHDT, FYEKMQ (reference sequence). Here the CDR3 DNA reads TGTGCCAGCAGCTCGACAGAACTTAGCGGCCTAAACAATGAGCAGTTCTTC. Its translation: CASSSTELSGLNNEQFF.

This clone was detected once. This chain's CDR3 is CASSLPTAYEQYV. DNA of the CDR3: TGTGCCAGCAGTTTACCTACCGCCTACGAGCAGTACGTC. The chain is built from TRBV27 and TRBJ2-7; unclear D gene. V was cut by 2 bases and J by 2 bases, with 7 bases left in between. Looked up from germline, CDR1 is MNHEY and CDR2 is SMNVEV (reference sequence). CDR3 size: 13 residues.

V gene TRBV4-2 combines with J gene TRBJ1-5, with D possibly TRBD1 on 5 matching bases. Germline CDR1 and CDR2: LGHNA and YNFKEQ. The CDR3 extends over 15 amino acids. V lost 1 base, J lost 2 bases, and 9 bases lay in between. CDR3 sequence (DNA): TGTGCCAGCAGCCAAGGCGGGGGTGGCAATCAGCCCCAGCATTTT. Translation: CASSQGGGGNQPQHF.

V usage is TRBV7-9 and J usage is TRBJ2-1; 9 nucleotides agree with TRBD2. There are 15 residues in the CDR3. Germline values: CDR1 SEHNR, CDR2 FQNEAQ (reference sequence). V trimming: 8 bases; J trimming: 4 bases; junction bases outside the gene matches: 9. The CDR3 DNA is TGTGCCAGCCCCCCGGCTAGCGGGATTTACAATGAGCAGTTCTTC. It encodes CASPPASGIYNEQFF.

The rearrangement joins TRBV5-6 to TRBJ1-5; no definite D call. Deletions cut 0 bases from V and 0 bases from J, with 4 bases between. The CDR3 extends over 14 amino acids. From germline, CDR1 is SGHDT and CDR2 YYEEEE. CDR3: CASSLGSSNQPQHF. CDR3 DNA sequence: TGTGCCAGCAGCTTGGGCAGTAGCAATCAGCCCCAGCATTTT.

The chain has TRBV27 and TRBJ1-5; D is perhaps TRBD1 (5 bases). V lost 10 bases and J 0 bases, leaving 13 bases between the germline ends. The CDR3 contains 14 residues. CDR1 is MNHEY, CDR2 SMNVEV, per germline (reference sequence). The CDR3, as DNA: TGTGCCACCAGGGCAGTTTATAGCAATCAGCCCCAGCATTTT. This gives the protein CATRAVYSNQPQHF.

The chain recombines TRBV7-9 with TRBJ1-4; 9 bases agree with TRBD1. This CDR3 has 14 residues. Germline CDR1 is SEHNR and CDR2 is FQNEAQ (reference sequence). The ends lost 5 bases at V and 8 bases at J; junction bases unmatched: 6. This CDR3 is CASSLQGAREKLFF. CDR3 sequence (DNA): TGTGCCAGCAGCCTACAGGGGGCTCGGGAAAAACTGTTTTTT.

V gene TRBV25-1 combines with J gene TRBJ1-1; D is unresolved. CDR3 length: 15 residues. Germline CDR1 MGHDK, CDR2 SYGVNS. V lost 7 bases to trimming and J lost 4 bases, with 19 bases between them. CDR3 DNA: TGTGCCAGCACCTACCAAGGTGGGTCAAGCACTGAAGCTTTCTTT. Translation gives CASTYQGGSSTEAFF.

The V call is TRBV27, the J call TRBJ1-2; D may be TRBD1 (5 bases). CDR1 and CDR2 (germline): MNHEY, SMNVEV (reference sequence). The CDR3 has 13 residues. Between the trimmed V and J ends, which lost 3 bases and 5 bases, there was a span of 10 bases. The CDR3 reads CASSLEGPYGYTF. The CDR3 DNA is TGTGCCAGCAGTTTGGAGGGGCCTTATGGCTACACCTTC.

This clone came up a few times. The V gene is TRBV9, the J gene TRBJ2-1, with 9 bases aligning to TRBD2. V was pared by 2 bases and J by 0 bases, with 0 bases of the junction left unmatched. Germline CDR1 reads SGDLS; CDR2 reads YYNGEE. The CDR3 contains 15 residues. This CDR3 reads CASSVSGSSYNEQFF. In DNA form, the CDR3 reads TGTGCCAGCAGCGTTAGCGGGAGCTCCTACAATGAGCAGTTCTTC.

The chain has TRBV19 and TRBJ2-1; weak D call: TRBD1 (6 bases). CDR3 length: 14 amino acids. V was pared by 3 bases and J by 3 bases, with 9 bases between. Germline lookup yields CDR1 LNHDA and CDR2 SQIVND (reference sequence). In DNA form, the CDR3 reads TGTGCCAGTAGTATTCGGACAGACTACAATGAGCAGTTCTTC. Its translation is CASSIRTDYNEQFF.

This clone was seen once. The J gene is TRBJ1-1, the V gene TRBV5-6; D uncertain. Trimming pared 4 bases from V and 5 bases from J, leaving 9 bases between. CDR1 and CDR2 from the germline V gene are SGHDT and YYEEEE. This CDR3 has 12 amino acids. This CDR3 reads CASSLSGTEAFF. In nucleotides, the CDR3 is TGTGCCAGCAGCCTATCCGGGACTGAAGCTTTCTTT.

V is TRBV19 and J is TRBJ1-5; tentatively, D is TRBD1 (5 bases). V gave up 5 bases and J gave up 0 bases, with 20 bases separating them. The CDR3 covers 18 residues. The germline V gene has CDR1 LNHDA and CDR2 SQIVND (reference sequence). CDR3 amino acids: CASSLLQLTEYSNQPQHF. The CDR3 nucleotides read TGTGCCAGTAGTCTCTTACAGTTGACAGAATATAGCAATCAGCCCCAGCATTTT.

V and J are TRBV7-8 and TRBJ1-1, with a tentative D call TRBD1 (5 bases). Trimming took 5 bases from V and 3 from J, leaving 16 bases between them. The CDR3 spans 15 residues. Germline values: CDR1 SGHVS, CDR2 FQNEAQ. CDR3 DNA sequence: TGTGCCAGCAGCCCTCGCGGGGACTGGGACACTGAAGCTTTCTTT. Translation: CASSPRGDWDTEAFF.

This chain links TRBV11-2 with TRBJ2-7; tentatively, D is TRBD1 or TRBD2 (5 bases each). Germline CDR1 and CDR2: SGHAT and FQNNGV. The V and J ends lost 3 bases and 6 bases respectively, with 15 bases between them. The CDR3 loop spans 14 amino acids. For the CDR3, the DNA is TGTGCCAGCAGCTTCCGGGACCCAAGAAGCGAGCAGTACTTC. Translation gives CASSFRDPRSEQYF.

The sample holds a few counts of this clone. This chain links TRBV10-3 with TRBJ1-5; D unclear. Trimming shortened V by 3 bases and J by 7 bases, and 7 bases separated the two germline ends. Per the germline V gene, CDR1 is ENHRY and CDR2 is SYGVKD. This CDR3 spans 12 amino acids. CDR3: CAISDPGQPQHF. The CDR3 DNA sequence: TGTGCCATCAGTGACCCCGGGCAGCCCCAGCATTTT.

The CDR3 protein is CAISESAGKKVMNTEAFF. The CDR3 nucleotides read TGTGCCATCAGTGAGTCGGCAGGGAAAAAGGTCATGAACACTGAAGCTTTCTTT. The chain recombines TRBV10-3 with TRBJ1-1; a weak D match, TRBD1 (5 bases). Trimming shortened V by 0 bases and J by 0 bases, and 17 bases separated the two germline ends. Germline CDR1 and CDR2: ENHRY and SYGVKD. The CDR3 runs to 18 residues.

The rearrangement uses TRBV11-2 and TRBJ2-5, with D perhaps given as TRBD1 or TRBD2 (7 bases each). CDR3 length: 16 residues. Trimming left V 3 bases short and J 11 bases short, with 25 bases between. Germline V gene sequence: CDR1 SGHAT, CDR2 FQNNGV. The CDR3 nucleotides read TGTGCCAGCAGCTTTCCCAGGGGGGGAGCACTACGGGAGCAGTACTTC. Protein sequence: CASSFPRGGALREQYF.